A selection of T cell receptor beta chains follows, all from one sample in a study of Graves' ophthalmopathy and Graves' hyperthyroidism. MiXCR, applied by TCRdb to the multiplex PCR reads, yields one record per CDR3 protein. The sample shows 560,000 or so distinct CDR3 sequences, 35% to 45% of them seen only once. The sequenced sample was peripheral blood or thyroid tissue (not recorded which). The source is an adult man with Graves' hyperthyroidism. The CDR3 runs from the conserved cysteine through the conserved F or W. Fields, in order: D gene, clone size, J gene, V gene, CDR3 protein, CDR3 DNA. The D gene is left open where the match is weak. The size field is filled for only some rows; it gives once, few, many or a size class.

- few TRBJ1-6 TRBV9 CASSIGQFNSPLHF TGTGCCAGCAGTATCGGACAGTTTAATTCACCCCTCCACTTT
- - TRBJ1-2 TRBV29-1 CSVEETENYGYTF TGCAGCGTTGAAGAGACAGAAAACTATGGCTACACCTTC
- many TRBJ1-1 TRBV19 CASSSRQFEAFF TGTGCCAGTAGTTCCCGACAGTTTGAAGCTTTCTTT
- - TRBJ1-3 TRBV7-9 CASSLGSLGNTIYF TGTGCCAGCAGCTTAGGCTCACTGGGAAACACCATATATTTT
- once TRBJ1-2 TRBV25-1 CASRGTRDYGYTF TGTGCCAGCAGAGGGACCCGGGACTATGGCTACACCTTC
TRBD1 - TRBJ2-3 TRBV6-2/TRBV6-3 CASRDRQGRTDTQYF TGTGCCAGCAGAGACCGACAGGGGAGGACAGATACGCAGTATTTT
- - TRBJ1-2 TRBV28 CASSFWSAGVRGYTF TGTGCCAGCAGTTTTTGGTCCGCAGGGGTTCGTGGCTACACCTTC
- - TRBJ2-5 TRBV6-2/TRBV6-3 CASSPNTVGETQYF TGTGCCAGCTCACCTAACACAGTCGGGGAGACCCAGTACTTC
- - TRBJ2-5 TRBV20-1 CSLSAVQETQYF TGCAGTTTATCGGCGGTCCAAGAGACCCAGTACTTC
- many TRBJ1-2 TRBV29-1 CSVEATGRSDYGYTF TGCAGCGTTGAGGCAACGGGGCGGTCGGACTATGGCTACACCTTC
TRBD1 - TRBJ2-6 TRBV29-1 CSAKDRGKSGANVLTF TGCAGCGCCAAAGACAGGGGGAAATCTGGGGCCAACGTCCTGACTTTC
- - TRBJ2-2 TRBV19 CASSPTAGIYGELFF TGTGCCAGTAGCCCGACGGCAGGGATATACGGGGAGCTGTTTTTT
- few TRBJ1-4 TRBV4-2 CASSQEHWINEKLFF TGTGCCAGCAGCCAAGAGCATTGGATTAATGAAAAACTGTTTTTT
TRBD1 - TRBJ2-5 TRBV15 CATSRRTGAQYF TGTGCCACCAGCAGAAGGACAGGGGCCCAGTACTTC
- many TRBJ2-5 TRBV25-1 CASSDSTKQETQYF TGTGCCAGCAGTGACTCCACAAAACAAGAGACCCAGTACTTC
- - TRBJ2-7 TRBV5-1 CASSQGWDFFPGERYF TGTGCCAGCAGCCAGGGCTGGGACTTCTTCCCAGGCGAGCGGTACTTC
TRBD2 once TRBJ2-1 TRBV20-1 CSASERGLADEQFF TGCAGTGCTAGTGAGCGGGGACTGGCCGATGAGCAGTTCTTC